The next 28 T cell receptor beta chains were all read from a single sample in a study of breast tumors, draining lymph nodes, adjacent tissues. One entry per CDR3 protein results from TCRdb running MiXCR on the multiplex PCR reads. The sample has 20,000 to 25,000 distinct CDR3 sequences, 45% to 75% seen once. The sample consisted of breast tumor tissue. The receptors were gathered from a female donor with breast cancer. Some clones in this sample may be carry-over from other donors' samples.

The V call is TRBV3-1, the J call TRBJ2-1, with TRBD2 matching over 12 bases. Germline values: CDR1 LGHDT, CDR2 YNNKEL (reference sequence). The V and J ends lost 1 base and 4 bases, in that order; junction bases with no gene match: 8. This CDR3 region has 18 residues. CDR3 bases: TGTGCCAGCAGCCAAGCTCGCGTGACTAGCGGGAGTTACAATGAGCAGTTCTTC. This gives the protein CASSQARVTSGSYNEQFF.

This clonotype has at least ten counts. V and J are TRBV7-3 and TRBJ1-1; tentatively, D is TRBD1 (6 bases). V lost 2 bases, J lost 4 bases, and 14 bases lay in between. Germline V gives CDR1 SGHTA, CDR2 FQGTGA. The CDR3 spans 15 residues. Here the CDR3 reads CASSLSKQGATEAFF. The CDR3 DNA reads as TGTGCCAGCAGCTTATCCAAACAGGGTGCCACTGAAGCTTTCTTT.

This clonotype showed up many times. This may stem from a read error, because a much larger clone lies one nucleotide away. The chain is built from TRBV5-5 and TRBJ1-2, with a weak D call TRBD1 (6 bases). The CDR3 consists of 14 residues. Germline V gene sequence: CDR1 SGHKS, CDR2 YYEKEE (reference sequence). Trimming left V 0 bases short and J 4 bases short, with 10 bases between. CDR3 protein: CASSLGDTGYGYTF. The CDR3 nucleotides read TGTGCCAGCAGCTTGGGGGACACGGGCTATGGCTACACCTTC.

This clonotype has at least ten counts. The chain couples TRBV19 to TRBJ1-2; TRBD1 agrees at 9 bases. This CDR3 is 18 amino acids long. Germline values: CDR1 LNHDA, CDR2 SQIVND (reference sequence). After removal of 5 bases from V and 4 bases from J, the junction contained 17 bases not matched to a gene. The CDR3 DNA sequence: TGTGCCAGTAGTCCCCGGGGGACAGGGTGGAGTCGGGGCTATGGCTACACCTTC. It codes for CASSPRGTGWSRGYGYTF.

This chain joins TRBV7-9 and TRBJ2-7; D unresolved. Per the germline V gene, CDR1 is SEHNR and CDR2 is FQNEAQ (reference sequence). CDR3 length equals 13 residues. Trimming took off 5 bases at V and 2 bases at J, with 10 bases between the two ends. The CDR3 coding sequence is TGTGCCAGCAGCGGACCGGGCACCTACGAGCAGTACTTC. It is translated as CASSGPGTYEQYF.

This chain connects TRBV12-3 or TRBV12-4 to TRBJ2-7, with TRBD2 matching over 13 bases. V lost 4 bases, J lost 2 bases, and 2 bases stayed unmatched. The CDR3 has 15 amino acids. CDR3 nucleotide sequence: TGTGCCAGCAGTTACGGGACTAGCGGGACCTACGAGCAGTACTTC. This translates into CASSYGTSGTYEQYF.

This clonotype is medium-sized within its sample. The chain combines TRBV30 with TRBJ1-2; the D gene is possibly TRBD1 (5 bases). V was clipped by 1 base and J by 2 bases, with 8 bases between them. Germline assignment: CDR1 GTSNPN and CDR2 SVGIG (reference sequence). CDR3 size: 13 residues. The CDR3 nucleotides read TGTGCCTGGAGTGCAGGGATGAACTATGGCTACACCTTC. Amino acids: CAWSAGMNYGYTF.

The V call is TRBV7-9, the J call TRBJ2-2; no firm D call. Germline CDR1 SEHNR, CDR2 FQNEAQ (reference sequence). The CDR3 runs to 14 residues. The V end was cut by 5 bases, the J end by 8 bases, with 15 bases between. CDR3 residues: CASSQREQRGELFF. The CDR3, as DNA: TGTGCCAGCAGCCAGAGAGAACAAAGAGGGGAGCTGTTTTTT.

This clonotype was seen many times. The CDR3 DNA reads TGTGCCAGCAGCCAGGGACTAGGAGTTACCATATATTTT. Translated, it gives CASSQGLGVTIYF. V is TRBV3-1 and J is TRBJ1-3; D may be TRBD1 (5 bases). There are 13 residues in the CDR3. Germline-derived CDR1 and CDR2 are LGHDT and YNNKEL (reference sequence). With 3 bases removed from V and 10 bases from J, the gap between germline ends came to 13 bases.

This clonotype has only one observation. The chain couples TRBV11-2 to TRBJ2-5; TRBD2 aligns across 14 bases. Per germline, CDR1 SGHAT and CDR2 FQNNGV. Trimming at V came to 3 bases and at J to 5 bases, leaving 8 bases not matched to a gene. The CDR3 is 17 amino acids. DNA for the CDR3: TGTGCCAGCAGCTTGGGGGGGACTAGCGGGAGTGATGAGACCCAGTACTTC. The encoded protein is CASSLGGTSGSDETQYF.

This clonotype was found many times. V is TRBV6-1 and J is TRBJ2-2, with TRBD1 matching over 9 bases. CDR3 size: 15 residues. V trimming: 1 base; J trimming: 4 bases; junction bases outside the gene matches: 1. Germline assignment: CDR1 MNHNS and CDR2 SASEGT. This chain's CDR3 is CASSEETGGTGELFF. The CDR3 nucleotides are TGTGCCAGCAGTGAAGAGACAGGGGGCACCGGGGAGCTGTTTTTT.

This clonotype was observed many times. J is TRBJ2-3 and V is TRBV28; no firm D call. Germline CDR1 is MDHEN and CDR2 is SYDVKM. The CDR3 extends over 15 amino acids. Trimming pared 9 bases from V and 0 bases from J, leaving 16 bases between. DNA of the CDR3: TGTGCCAGTAGATCGGGCGGACGAAGCACAGATACGCAGTATTTT. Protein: CASRSGGRSTDTQYF.

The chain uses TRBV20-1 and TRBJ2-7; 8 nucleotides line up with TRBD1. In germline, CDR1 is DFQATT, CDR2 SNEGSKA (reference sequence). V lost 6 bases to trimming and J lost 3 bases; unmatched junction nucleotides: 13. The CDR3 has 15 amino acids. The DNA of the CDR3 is TGCAGTGCCGGACCGACAGGGGACATACACTACGAGCAGTACTTC. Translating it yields CSAGPTGDIHYEQYF.

This CDR3 reads CSARDARQGNYGYTF. The CDR3 DNA is TGCAGTGCTAGAGATGCGCGACAGGGAAACTATGGCTACACCTTC. The genes are TRBV20-1 and TRBJ1-2; 7 bases align to TRBD1. CDR3 length: 15 residues. The V and J ends lost 0 bases and 2 bases, in that order; junction bases with no gene match: 6. Germline loops: CDR1 DFQATT, CDR2 SNEGSKA (reference sequence).

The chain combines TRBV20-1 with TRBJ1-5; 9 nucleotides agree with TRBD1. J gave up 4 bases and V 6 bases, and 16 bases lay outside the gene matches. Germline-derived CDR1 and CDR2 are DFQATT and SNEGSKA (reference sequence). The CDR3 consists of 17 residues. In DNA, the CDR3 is TGCAGTGCCGCGACTAGCGGGACAGGGAATATTAATCAGCCCCAGCATTTT. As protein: CSAATSGTGNINQPQHF.

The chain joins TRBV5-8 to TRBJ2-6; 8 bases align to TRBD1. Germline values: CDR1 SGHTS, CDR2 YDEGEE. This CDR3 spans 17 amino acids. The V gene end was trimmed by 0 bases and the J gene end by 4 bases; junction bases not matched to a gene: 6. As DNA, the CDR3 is TGTGCCAGCAGCTTGGGGACAGGGCCTATGGGGGCCAACGTCCTGACTTTC. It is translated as CASSLGTGPMGANVLTF.

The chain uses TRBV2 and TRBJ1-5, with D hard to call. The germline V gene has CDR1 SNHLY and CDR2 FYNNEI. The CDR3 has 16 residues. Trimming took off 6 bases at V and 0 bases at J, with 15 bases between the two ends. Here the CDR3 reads CASSFDHLYSNQPQHF. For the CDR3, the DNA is TGTGCCAGCAGCTTTGACCATCTCTATAGCAATCAGCCCCAGCATTTT.

DNA of the CDR3: TGTGCCAGCAGTGTCTCCCTCCCGAGGCGCGACGAGCAGTACTTC. This translates into CASSVSLPRRDEQYF. The gene calls are TRBV2 and TRBJ2-7; D remains unclear. Trimming stripped 4 bases from V and 5 bases from J, with 18 bases between. Per the germline V gene, CDR1 is SNHLY and CDR2 is FYNNEI. This CDR3 has 15 amino acids.

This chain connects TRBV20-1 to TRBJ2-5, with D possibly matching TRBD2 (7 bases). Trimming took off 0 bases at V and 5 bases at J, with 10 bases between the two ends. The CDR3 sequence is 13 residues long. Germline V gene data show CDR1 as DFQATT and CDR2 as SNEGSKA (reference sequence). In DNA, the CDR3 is TGCAGTGCTAGAGATGGGGGGGCCGAGACCCAGTACTTC. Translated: CSARDGGAETQYF.

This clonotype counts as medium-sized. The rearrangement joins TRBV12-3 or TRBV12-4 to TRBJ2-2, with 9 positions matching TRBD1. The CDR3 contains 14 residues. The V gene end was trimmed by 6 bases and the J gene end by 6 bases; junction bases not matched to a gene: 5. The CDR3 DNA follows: TGTGCCAGCAGCCGAACAGGGGGCTCCGGGGAGCTGTTTTTT. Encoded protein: CASSRTGGSGELFF.

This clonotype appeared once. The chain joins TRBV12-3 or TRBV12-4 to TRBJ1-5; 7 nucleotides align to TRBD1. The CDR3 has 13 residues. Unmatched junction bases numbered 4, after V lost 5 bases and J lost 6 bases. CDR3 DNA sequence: TGTGCCAGCAGTCAGGCAGGGGGTCAGCCCCAGCATTTT. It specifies CASSQAGGQPQHF.

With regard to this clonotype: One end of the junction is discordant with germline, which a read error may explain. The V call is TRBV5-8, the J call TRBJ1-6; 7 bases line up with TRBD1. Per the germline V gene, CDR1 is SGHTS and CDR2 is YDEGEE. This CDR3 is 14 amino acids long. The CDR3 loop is CASTLGGGQYPLHF. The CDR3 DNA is TGTGCCAGCACCTTGGGAGGGGGACAGTACCCCCTCCACTTT.

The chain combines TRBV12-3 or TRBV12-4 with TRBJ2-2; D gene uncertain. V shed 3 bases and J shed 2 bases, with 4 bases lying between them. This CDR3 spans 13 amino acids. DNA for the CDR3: TGTGCCAGCAGTTTGACTAACACCGGGGAGCTGTTTTTT. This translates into CASSLTNTGELFF.

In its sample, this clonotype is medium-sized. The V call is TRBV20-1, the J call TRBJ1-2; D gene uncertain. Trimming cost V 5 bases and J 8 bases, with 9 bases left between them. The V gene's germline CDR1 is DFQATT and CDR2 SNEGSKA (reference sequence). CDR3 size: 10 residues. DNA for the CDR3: TGCAGTGCTGGCCGAAGCGGCTACACCTTC. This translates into CSAGRSGYTF.

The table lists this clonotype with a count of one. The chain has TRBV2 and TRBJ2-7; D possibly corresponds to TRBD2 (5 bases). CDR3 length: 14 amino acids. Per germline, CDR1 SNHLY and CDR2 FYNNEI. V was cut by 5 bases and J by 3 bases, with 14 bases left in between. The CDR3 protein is CASSSGLTGYEQYF. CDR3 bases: TGTGCCAGCAGTAGCGGTCTCACCGGCTACGAGCAGTACTTC.

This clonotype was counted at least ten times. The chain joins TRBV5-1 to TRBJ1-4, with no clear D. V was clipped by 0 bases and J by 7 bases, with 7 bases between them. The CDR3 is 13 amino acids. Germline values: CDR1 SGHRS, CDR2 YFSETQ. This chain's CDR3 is CASSLDGSEKLFF. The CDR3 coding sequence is TGCGCCAGCAGCTTGGACGGCAGTGAAAAACTGTTTTTT. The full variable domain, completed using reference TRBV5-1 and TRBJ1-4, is KAGVTQTPRYLIKTRGQQVTLSCSPISGHRSVSWYQQTPGQGLQFLFEYFSETQRNKGNFPGRFSGRQFSNSRSEMNVSTLELGDSALYLCASSLDGSEKLFFGSGTQLSVL.

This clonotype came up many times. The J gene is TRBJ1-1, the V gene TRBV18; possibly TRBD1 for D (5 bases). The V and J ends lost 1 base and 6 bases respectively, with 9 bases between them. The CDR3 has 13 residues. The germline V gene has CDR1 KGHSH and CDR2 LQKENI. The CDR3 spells CASSPQGGAEAFF. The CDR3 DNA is TGTGCCAGCTCACCACAGGGAGGGGCTGAAGCTTTCTTT.

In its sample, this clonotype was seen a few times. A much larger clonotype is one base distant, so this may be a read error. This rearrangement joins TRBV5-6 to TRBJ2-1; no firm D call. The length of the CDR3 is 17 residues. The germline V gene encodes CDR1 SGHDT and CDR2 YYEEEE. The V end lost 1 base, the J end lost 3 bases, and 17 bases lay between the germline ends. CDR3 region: CASSLMIPTLDYNEQFF. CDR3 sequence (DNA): TGTGCCAGCAGCTTGATGATACCGACCCTAGACTACAATGAGCAGTTCTTC.